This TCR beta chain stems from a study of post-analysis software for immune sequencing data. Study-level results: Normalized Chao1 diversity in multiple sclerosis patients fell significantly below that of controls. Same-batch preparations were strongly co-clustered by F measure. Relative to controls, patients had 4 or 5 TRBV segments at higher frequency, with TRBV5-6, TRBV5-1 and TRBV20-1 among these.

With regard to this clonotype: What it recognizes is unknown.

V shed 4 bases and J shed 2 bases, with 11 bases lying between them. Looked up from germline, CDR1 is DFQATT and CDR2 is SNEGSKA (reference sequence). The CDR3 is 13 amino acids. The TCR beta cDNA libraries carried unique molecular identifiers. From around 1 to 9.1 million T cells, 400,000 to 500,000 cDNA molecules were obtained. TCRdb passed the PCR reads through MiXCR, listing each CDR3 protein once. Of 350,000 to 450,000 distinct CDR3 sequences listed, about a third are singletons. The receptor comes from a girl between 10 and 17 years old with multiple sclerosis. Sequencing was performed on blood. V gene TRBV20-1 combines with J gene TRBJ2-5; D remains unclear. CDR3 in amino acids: CSAKDGQQETQYF. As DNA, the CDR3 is TGCAGTGCTAAGGACGGGCAGCAAGAGACCCAGTACTTC.